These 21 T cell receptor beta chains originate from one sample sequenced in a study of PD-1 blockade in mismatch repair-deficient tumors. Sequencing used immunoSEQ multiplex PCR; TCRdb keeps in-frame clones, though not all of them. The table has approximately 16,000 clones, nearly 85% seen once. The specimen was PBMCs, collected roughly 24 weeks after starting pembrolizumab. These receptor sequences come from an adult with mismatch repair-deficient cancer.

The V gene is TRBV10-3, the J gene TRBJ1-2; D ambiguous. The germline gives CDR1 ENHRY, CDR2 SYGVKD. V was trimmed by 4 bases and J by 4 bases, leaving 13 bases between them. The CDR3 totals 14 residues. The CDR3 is CAISGRPVRYGYTF. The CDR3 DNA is TGTGCCATCAGTGGCAGGCCAGTCCGCTATGGCTACACCTTC.

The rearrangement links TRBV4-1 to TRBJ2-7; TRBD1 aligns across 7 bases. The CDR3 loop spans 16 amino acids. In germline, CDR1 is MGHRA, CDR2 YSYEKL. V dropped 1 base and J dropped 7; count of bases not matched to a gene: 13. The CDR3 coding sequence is TGCGCCAGCAGCCAAGCGAGGGTCAGGGGGATTGGGGAGCAGTACTTC. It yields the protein CASSQARVRGIGEQYF.

The DNA of the CDR3 is TGTGCCAGCCTGGGAGGTTTAAGGGGTCAGCCCCAGCATTTT. Its protein product is CASLGGLRGQPQHF. The chain has TRBV28 and TRBJ1-5, with D possibly matching TRBD1 (5 bases). The ends were cut back, 8 bases at V and 6 bases at J, with 17 bases in the middle. From germline, CDR1 is MDHEN and CDR2 SYDVKM. The CDR3 runs 14 residues.

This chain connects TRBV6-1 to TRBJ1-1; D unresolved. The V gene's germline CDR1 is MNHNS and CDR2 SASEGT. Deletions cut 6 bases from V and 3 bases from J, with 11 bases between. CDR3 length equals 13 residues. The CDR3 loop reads CASSPQAYTEAFF. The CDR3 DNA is TGTGCCAGCAGCCCCCAGGCTTACACTGAAGCTTTCTTT.

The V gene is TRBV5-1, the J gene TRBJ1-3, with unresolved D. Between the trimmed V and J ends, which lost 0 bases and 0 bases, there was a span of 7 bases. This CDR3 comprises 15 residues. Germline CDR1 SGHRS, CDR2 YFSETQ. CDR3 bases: TGCGCCAGCAGCTTGGCCGCGGGCTCTGGAAACACCATATATTTT. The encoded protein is CASSLAAGSGNTIYF.

The CDR3 coding sequence is TGTGCCAGTAGTCCGTGGACAGGGACGGGTGAAAAACTGTTTTTT. This translates into CASSPWTGTGEKLFF. The V and J genes are TRBV19 and TRBJ1-4, with 8 bases aligning to TRBD1. Germline V gives CDR1 LNHDA, CDR2 SQIVND (reference sequence). The J segment lost 7 bases and the V segment lost 5 bases, leaving 9 bases of the junction unmatched. This CDR3 is 15 amino acids long.

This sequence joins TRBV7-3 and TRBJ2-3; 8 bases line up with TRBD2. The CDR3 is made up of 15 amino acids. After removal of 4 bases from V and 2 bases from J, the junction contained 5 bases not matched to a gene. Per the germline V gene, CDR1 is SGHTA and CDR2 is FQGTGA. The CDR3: CASSSGRGFTDTQYF. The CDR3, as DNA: TGTGCCAGCAGCTCCGGGAGGGGATTCACAGATACGCAGTATTTT.

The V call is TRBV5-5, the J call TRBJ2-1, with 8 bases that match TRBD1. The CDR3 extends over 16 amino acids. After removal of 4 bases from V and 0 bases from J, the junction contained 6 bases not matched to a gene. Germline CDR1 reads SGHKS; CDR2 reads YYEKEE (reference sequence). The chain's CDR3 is CASSDGQGDSYNEQFF. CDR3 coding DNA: TGTGCCAGCAGCGACGGACAGGGTGACTCCTACAATGAGCAGTTCTTC.

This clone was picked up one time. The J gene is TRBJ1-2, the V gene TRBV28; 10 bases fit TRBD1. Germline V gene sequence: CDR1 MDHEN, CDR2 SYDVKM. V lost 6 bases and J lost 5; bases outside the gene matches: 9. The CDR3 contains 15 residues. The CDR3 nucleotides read TGTGCCAGCAGCTCCGGGACAGGGGCTGAATATGGCTACACCTTC. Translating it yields CASSSGTGAEYGYTF.

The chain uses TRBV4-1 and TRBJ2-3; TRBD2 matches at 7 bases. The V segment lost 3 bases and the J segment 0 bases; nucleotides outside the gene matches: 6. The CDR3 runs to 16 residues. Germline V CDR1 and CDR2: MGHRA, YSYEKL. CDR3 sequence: CASSQVLAISTDTQYF. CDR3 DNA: TGCGCCAGCAGCCAGGTACTAGCGATAAGCACAGATACGCAGTATTTT.

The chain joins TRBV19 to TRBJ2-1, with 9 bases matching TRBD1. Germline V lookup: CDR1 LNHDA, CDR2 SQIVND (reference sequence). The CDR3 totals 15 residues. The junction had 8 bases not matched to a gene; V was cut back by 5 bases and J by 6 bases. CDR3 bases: TGTGCCAGTAGTTGGAGGACAGGGGTGTTCAATGAGCAGTTCTTC. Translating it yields CASSWRTGVFNEQFF.

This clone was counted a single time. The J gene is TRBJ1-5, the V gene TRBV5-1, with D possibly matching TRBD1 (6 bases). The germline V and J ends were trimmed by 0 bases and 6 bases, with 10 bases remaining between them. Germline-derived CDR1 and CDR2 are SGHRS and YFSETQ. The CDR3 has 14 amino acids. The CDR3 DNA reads TGCGCCAGCAGCTTGGTTGGCAGGGGTCAGCCCCAGCATTTT. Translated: CASSLVGRGQPQHF.

Here the CDR3 DNA reads TGTGCCAGCAGCCAAGATAGGAGTTACAATGAGCAGTTCTTC. The encoded protein is CASSQDRSYNEQFF. The rearrangement uses TRBV4-2 and TRBJ2-1; no reliable D call. V lost 0 bases and J lost 4, with 7 bases in between. This CDR3 has 14 amino acids. Germline V gene lookup returns CDR1 LGHNA and CDR2 YNFKEQ.

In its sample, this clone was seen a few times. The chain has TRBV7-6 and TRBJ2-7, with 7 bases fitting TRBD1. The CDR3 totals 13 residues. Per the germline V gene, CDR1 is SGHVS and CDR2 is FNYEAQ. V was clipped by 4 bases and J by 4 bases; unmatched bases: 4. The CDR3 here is CASSWGRGYEQYF. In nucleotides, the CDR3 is TGTGCCAGCAGCTGGGGCAGGGGGTACGAGCAGTACTTC.

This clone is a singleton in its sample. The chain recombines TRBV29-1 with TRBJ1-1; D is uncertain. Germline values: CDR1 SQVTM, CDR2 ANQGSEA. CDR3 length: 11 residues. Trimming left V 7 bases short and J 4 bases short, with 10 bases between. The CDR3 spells CSAWEGTEAFF. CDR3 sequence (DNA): TGCAGCGCCTGGGAGGGCACTGAAGCTTTCTTT.

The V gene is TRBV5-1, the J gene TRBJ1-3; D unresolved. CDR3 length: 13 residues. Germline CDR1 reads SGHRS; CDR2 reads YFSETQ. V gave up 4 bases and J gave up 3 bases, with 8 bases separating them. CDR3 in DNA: TGCGCCAGCAGCCCCAACTTTGGAAACACCATATATTTT. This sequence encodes CASSPNFGNTIYF.

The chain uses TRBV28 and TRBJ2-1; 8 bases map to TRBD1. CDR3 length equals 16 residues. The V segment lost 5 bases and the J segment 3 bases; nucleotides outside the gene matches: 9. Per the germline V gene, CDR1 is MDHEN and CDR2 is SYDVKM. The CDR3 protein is CASSPSGTGLYNEQFF. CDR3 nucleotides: TGTGCCAGCAGTCCATCCGGGACAGGTCTCTACAATGAGCAGTTCTTC.

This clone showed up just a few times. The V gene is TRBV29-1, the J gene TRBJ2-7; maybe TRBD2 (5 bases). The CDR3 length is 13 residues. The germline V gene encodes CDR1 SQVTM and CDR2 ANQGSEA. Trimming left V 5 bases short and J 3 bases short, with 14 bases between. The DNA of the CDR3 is TGCAGCGTTCAACGGGATCAAGGCTACGAGCAGTACTTC. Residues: CSVQRDQGYEQYF.

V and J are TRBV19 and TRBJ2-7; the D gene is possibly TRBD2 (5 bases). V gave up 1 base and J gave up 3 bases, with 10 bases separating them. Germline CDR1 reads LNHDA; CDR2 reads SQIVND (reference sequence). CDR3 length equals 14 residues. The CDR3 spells CASSIAEGYYEQYF. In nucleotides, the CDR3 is TGTGCCAGTAGTATAGCCGAGGGATACTACGAGCAGTACTTC.

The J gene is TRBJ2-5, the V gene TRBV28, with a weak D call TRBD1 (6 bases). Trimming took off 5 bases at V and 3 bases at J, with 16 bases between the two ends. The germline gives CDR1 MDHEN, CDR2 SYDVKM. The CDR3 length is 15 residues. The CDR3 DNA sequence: TGTGCCAGCAGTCTGTCGGGACGGACAGAAGAGACCCAGTACTTC. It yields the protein CASSLSGRTEETQYF.

CDR3 DNA sequence: TGTGCCAGCAGTTTCGCGACTAGCGGGGGCCCAAATGAGCAGTTCTTC. Translation gives CASSFATSGGPNEQFF. The chain joins TRBV28 to TRBJ2-1, with 12 bases identical to TRBD2. Germline CDR1 is MDHEN and CDR2 is SYDVKM. CDR3 size: 16 residues. Trimming removed 3 bases from V and 7 bases from J; junction bases left unmatched: 7.